This TCR beta chain was sequenced in a study of blood T cell repertoires in COVID-19. Original processing notes: Amplifying reference gene primers gave estimates of nucleated cell counts. Clones were read by immunoSEQ multiplex PCR, and TCRdb kept only the in-frame ones, dropping some. The V and J calls and the clone size are those of that table, but D and trimming were determined from the DNA. This table holds about 55,000 clones, 90% found once. V shed 2 bases and J shed 4 bases, with 15 bases lying between them. The CDR3 sequence is 16 residues long. Per germline, CDR1 KGHDR and CDR2 SFDVKD. Sequenced: peripheral blood. This clonotype originated in a man aged 60-69 years with acute or convalescent COVID-19. The gene calls are TRBV24-1 and TRBJ2-3; D remains ambiguous. The CDR3 DNA is TGTGCCACCAGTGATTCTCCCACCGGAGATGCAGATACGCAGTATTTT. Translating gives CATSDSPTGDADTQYF.